Following are 2 T cell receptor beta chains from one sample sequenced in a study of Tregs in tolerant kidney transplant recipients. Produced via immunoSEQ multiplex PCR; TCRdb's table is partial and in-frame only. Its listing shows approximately 35,000 clones. The material sequenced was CD8+ T cells from blood, taken before the transplant. These receptors were collected from a human donor who received a combined kidney and bone marrow transplant.

As for this clone: The CDR3 is cut off 3 residues early in the read; its end comes from the germline J gene. The chain joins TRBV5-6 to TRBJ2-1; a weak D match, TRBD2 (6 bases). Between the trimmed V and J ends, which lost 7 bases and 7 bases, there was a span of 12 bases. CDR1 is SGHDT and CDR2 is YYEEEE in the germline V gene. The CDR3 runs 12 residues. The sequenced CDR3 bases are TGTGCCAGCCTGGGACTTTCGAATGAG. Translating gives CASLGLSNE. The entire CDR3 protein is CASLGLSNEQFF.

Details on this clone: Coverage ceases 3 residues before the CDR3 finishes, and the germline J gene fills in the end. The chain uses TRBV7-2 and TRBJ2-7; 10 bases fit TRBD2. V was pared by 5 bases and J by 1 base, with 5 bases of the junction left unmatched. Germline CDR1 is SGHTA and CDR2 is FQGNSA. The CDR3 covers 15 residues. The sequenced part of the CDR3 DNA is TGTGCCAGCAGCAGTAGCGGGGGGCCTTCCTACGAG. It encodes CASSSSGGPSYE. The full CDR3 reads CASSSSGGPSYEQYF.